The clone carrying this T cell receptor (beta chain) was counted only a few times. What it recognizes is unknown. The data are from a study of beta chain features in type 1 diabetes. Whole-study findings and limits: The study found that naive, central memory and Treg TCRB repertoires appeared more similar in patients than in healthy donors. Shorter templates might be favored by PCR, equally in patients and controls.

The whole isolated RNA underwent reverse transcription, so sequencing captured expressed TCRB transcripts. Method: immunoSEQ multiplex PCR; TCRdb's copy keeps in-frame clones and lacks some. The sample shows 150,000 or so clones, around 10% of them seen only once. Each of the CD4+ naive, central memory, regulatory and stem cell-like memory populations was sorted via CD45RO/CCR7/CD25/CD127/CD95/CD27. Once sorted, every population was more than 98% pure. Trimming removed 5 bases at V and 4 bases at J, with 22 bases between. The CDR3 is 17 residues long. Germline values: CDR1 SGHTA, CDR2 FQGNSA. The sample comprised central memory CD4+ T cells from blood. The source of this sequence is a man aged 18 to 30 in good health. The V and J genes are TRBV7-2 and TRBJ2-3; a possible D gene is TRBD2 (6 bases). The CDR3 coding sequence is TGTGCCAGCAGCCTTAGAAAACCACTAGCCGGCCCAGATACGCAGTATTTT. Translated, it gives CASSLRKPLAGPDTQYF.